This TCR beta chain was sequenced for a study of blood T cells in healthy people across ages. General study results and limits: A roughly linear fall in TCR beta diversity per million T cells was seen with increasing age. Possibly, changes in expanded clonotypes were confounded because donor CMV status was unknown.

With 1 base removed from V and 4 bases from J, the gap between germline ends came to 11 bases. Looked up from germline, CDR1 is MNHNY and CDR2 is SVGAGI (reference sequence). CDR3 length: 15 residues. To note about this clonotype: Its antigen is unknown.

The donors, all healthy, were Caucasians living in Russia, aged roughly 6 to 100. Total RNA was extracted at no less than 5 micrograms per sample. Primers used in a second PCR of roughly 7 to 11 cycles were a sample-barcoded 5' primer and a J-beta primer mix. TCRdb passed the 5' RACE reads through MiXCR, listing each CDR3 protein once. The repertoire has fewer than 1 million distinct CDR3 sequences, 40% to 50% of them found once; the top ten carry about a fifth. The V and J genes are TRBV6-6 and TRBJ2-1; D uncertain. The sequenced material came from blood. The sequence was collected from a man in his 60s in good health. DNA for the CDR3: TGTGCCAGCAGTTACTTACGCGGCACTTACAATGAGCAGTTCTTC. This sequence encodes CASSYLRGTYNEQFF.